The 21 T cell receptor beta chains given below trace back to one sample, sequenced in a study of T-cell memory formation after mild COVID-19. TCRdb redid the calling of the 5' RACE reads with MiXCR, one entry per CDR3 protein. The sample lists about 340,000 distinct CDR3 sequences; more than 20% were seen once. The sequenced sample was PBMCs or a T cell subset sorted from them (not recorded which). The receptors originated from an adult woman who had mild COVID-19 (a few samples of this study predate the infection). Cell type and time point are not known.

This rearrangement joins TRBV30 to TRBJ1-5; D not certain. V was pared by 6 bases and J by 7 bases, with 19 bases between. The germline V gene has CDR1 GTSNPN and CDR2 SVGIG (reference sequence). There are 14 residues in the CDR3. CDR3 coding DNA: TGTGCCTGCCTTCCTTCGGAGGTAGGACAGCCCCAGCATTTT. Residues: CACLPSEVGQPQHF.

This clonotype was observed a handful of times. An end of the junction differs from the germline gene, which may be a read error. V gene TRBV24-1 combines with J gene TRBJ2-3, with D unresolved. CDR1 is KGHDR, CDR2 SFDVKD, per germline. The CDR3 is 12 residues long. CDR3 residues: CATGEATDTQYF. The CDR3 nucleotides are TGTGCCACCGGTGAGGCCACAGATACGCAGTATTTT.

A few counts support this clonotype. V usage is TRBV20-1 and J usage is TRBJ2-1, with D possibly matching TRBD1 (6 bases). In germline, CDR1 is DFQATT, CDR2 SNEGSKA (reference sequence). This CDR3 contains 15 residues. The V gene lost 0 bases and the J gene lost 6 bases, with 15 bases spanning the gap. CDR3 sequence reads: CSARDLRGSFNEQFF. CDR3 DNA: TGCAGTGCTAGAGATTTAAGGGGGAGCTTCAATGAGCAGTTCTTC.

This chain links TRBV24-1 with TRBJ2-3; possibly TRBD2 for D (7 bases). Germline assignment: CDR1 KGHDR and CDR2 SFDVKD. The CDR3 sequence is 15 residues long. Between the trimmed V and J ends, which lost 7 bases and 2 bases, there was a span of 15 bases. CDR3 nucleotides: TGTGCCACCAGCCCCGGGCGGGGGCCCACAGATACGCAGTATTTT. This encodes CATSPGRGPTDTQYF.

The chain carries TRBV7-9 and TRBJ2-7; 8 bases fit TRBD1. Looked up from germline, CDR1 is SEHNR and CDR2 is FQNEAQ (reference sequence). The CDR3 consists of 13 residues. The ends lost 5 bases at V and 5 bases at J; junction bases unmatched: 5. The CDR3 DNA reads TGTGCCAGCAGCCAGACAGGGGTGAACGAGCAGTACTTC. Translated, it gives CASSQTGVNEQYF.

The gene calls are TRBV2 and TRBJ2-1; no definite D call. The CDR3 is made up of 15 amino acids. From germline, CDR1 is SNHLY and CDR2 FYNNEI. Trimming removed 6 bases at V and 4 bases at J, with 16 bases between. CDR3 sequence reads: CASSIMVGFYNEQFF. In DNA form, the CDR3 reads TGTGCCAGCAGCATCATGGTTGGGTTTTACAATGAGCAGTTCTTC. The complete variable domain, with remaining parts taken from reference TRBV2 and TRBJ2-1, reads EPEVTQTPSHQVTQMGQEVILRCVPISNHLYFYWYRQILGQKVEFLVSFYNNEISEKSEIFDDQFSVERPDGSNFTLKIRSTKLEDSAMYFCASSIMVGFYNEQFFGPGTRLTVL.

The V gene is TRBV12-3 or TRBV12-4, the J gene TRBJ1-5; D call uncertain. V was pared by 7 bases and J by 0 bases, with 7 bases between. This CDR3 is 13 amino acids long. The CDR3 sequence: CASKYDSNQPQHF. The CDR3 region has the DNA TGTGCCAGCAAGTACGATAGCAATCAGCCCCAGCATTTT.

The genes are TRBV19 and TRBJ2-7, with D possibly TRBD2 on 5 matching bases. The V gene lost 9 bases and the J gene lost 3 bases, with 21 bases spanning the gap. CDR1 LNHDA and CDR2 SQIVND come from the germline V gene (reference sequence). The CDR3 has 15 amino acids. CDR3 bases: TGTGCCAGAAGGAGTTACCGGGGTGGATACTACGAGCAGTACTTC. It is translated as CARRSYRGGYYEQYF.

This clonotype was detected only a few times. The V gene is TRBV9, the J gene TRBJ2-3; tentative D call: TRBD1 (5 bases). The ends were cut back, 4 bases at V and 4 bases at J, with 19 bases in the middle. The germline CDR1 and CDR2 sequences are SGDLS and YYNGEE. The CDR3 contains 16 residues. The CDR3, as DNA: TGTGCCAGCAGCTCCCTACAGGACATACAGCCAGATACGCAGTATTTT. Its protein product is CASSSLQDIQPDTQYF.

A single count supports this clonotype. This chain joins TRBV9 and TRBJ2-6, with TRBD2 as a possible D gene (5 bases). Germline assignment: CDR1 SGDLS and CDR2 YYNGEE. Trimming took 3 bases from V and 2 from J, leaving 18 bases between them. CDR3 size: 18 residues. CDR3 DNA sequence: TGTGCCAGCAGCGATGAGTCGCGAGGGTTGGCTGGGGCCAACGTCCTGACTTTC. It encodes CASSDESRGLAGANVLTF.

The CDR3 nucleotides are TGCAGTGCTGGGATAAGGGACACCCGACAAATCCAGCCCCAGCATTTT. Amino acids: CSAGIRDTRQIQPQHF. The chain has TRBV20-1 and TRBJ1-5; a weak D match, TRBD1 (6 bases). The CDR3 loop spans 16 amino acids. Germline V gene lookup returns CDR1 DFQATT and CDR2 SNEGSKA (reference sequence). V was pared by 5 bases and J by 7 bases, with 24 bases between.

This clonotype occurred a few times. The CDR3 loop is CASSPRFYGYTF. The CDR3 DNA is TGTGCCAGCAGCCCACGATTCTATGGCTACACCTTC. The J gene is TRBJ1-2, the V gene TRBV7-9, with D unclear. CDR1 and CDR2 from the germline V gene are SEHNR and FQNEAQ (reference sequence). V lost 5 bases and J lost 4, with 8 bases in between. The CDR3 is 12 amino acids.

This clonotype was recorded at least ten times. This chain uses TRBV9 with TRBJ2-3, with D unresolved. CDR3 length: 14 amino acids. Germline CDR1 and CDR2: SGDLS and YYNGEE. Trimming took 0 bases from V and 8 from J, leaving 13 bases between them. The CDR3 DNA follows: TGTGCCAGCAGCGTAGGGTGGGCGATCGGTACGCAGTATTTT. It encodes CASSVGWAIGTQYF.

This clonotype was observed a handful of times. The rearrangement uses TRBV29-1 and TRBJ1-2; 8 bases fit TRBD1. The V gene end was trimmed by 6 bases and the J gene end by 6 bases; junction bases not matched to a gene: 9. This CDR3 is 13 amino acids long. The germline V gene encodes CDR1 SQVTM and CDR2 ANQGSEA. Here the CDR3 DNA reads TGCAGCGTGGACAGGGAGGAGGGAAATGGCTACACCTTC. This sequence encodes CSVDREEGNGYTF.

This chain links TRBV7-9 with TRBJ1-6; 10 bases match TRBD1. Trimming took 7 bases from V and 16 from J; bases not matched to a gene: 7. This CDR3 contains 12 residues. Germline CDR1 is SEHNR and CDR2 is FQNEAQ (reference sequence). CDR3 residues: CASKTDRGDLHF. The CDR3 DNA is TGTGCCAGCAAAACGGACAGGGGGGATCTCCACTTT.

V gene TRBV7-2 combines with J gene TRBJ2-1; D remains ambiguous. CDR1 is SGHTA, CDR2 FQGNSA, per germline. The CDR3 consists of 15 residues. Trimming took 6 bases from V and 0 from J, leaving 12 bases between them. CDR3 in DNA: TGTGCCAGCAGATTGACTCTGAGCTCCTACAATGAGCAGTTCTTC. Encoded protein: CASRLTLSSYNEQFF.

There are a few counts of this clonotype. The CDR3: CASSFPLAGNNEQFF. CDR3 nucleotide sequence: TGTGCCAGCAGCTTTCCCCTAGCGGGAAACAATGAGCAGTTCTTC. The chain recombines TRBV7-9 with TRBJ2-1; the match to TRBD2 covers 9 bases. This CDR3 has 15 residues. Germline assignment: CDR1 SEHNR and CDR2 FQNEAQ (reference sequence). V gave up 3 bases and J gave up 5 bases; unmatched junction bases: 5.

There are a few counts of this clonotype. The chain joins TRBV9 to TRBJ2-6, with D possibly being TRBD1 (5 bases). CDR1 and CDR2 from the germline V gene are SGDLS and YYNGEE. With 4 bases removed from V and 0 bases from J, the gap between germline ends came to 8 bases. The CDR3 length is 15 residues. CDR3 nucleotide sequence: TGTGCCAGCAGCTCGCAGGGCTCTGGGGCCAACGTCCTGACTTTC. Amino acids: CASSSQGSGANVLTF.

The rearrangement uses TRBV6-5 and TRBJ2-1; tentatively, D is TRBD1 or TRBD2 (5 bases each). V lost 5 bases to trimming and J lost 6 bases, with 14 bases between them. The germline gives CDR1 MNHEY, CDR2 SVGAGI. The CDR3 spans 14 residues. The CDR3 coding sequence is TGTGCCAGCAGTCTTTCCGGGACCTCCAATGAGCAGTTCTTC. It yields the protein CASSLSGTSNEQFF.

The chain combines TRBV25-1 with TRBJ2-7; 9 bases are shared with TRBD2. The V gene end was trimmed by 5 bases and the J gene end by 3 bases; junction bases not matched to a gene: 5. Germline CDR1 reads MGHDK; CDR2 reads SYGVNS. The CDR3 totals 14 residues. CDR3 in amino acids: CASSRAGGIYEQYF. The CDR3 nucleotides are TGTGCCAGCAGTCGAGCGGGGGGAATCTACGAGCAGTACTTC.

This clonotype occurred a few times. V is TRBV9 and J is TRBJ2-7, with 12 bases matching TRBD2. J was trimmed by 4 bases and V by 4 bases; bases with no gene match: 15. CDR1 is SGDLS, CDR2 YYNGEE, per germline. This CDR3 has 18 amino acids. DNA of the CDR3: TGTGCCAGCAGCCCCTCGTTGACTAGCGGGGGACCAACATACGAGCAGTACTTC. This encodes CASSPSLTSGGPTYEQYF.